The sequence of this T cell receptor (beta chain) was determined in a study of blood T cell repertoires in COVID-19. About the study: The origin of the acute and convalescent COVID-19 samples was the United States, Italy and Spain. Sources were T cells, B-cell-depleted T cells, or PBMCs; the material itself was cDNA or gDNA.

Germline values: CDR1 MNHNS, CDR2 SASEGT. The CDR3 runs to 14 residues. Trimming shortened V by 3 bases and J by 2 bases, and 10 bases separated the two germline ends. Cohort allocation depended upon clinical history that participants reported. Symptom resolution, clearance, or two negative PCRs marked donors in Cohort 3 as recovered. Repertoires were generated with immunoSEQ multiplex PCR, while TCRdb's copy carries only in-frame clones and drops some. Among 250,000 to 350,000 clones listed, about nine tenths were seen once. The V gene is TRBV6-1, the J gene TRBJ1-1; TRBD1 might be the D (5 bases). The receptor comes from a young woman who had recovered from COVID-19. Sequencing was done on a sample of PBMCs or T cells enriched from blood (not recorded which). The CDR3 sequence: CASSDRERNTEAFF. DNA for the CDR3: TGTGCCAGCAGTGACAGGGAAAGAAACACTGAAGCTTTCTTT.